The 5 T cell receptor beta chains in this list originate from one sample, sequenced in a study of blood T cell repertoires in COVID-19. The protocol was immunoSEQ multiplex PCR, while the TCRdb copy is restricted to in-frame clones and leaves out a portion. The sample contains roughly 140,000 clones, about 85% of which appear only once. Sequencing was done on a sample of peripheral blood. The receptors derive from a woman aged 55-70 years with COVID-19, enrolled during active disease.

This sequence joins TRBV7-9 and TRBJ1-1, with 7 positions matching TRBD1. The germline gives CDR1 SEHNR, CDR2 FQNEAQ (reference sequence). The CDR3 totals 17 residues. V lost 5 bases, J lost 1 base, and 13 bases stayed unmatched. The CDR3 bases are TGTGCCAGCAGCCTAACGGCAACCGGGACAGCGAACACTGAAGCTTTCTTT. This encodes CASSLTATGTANTEAFF.

On this clone itself: Germline is not matched at one junction end, which may reflect a read error. The rearrangement joins TRBV15 to TRBJ2-7, with a tentative D call TRBD2 (5 bases). CDR3 size: 13 residues. Per the germline V gene, CDR1 is LNHNV and CDR2 is YYDKDF (reference sequence). The CDR3 protein is CATGRGSSYEQYF. For the CDR3, the DNA is TGTGCCACCGGCAGAGGGAGCTCCTACGAGCAGTACTTC.

The chain carries TRBV28 and TRBJ2-7; possibly TRBD2 for D (5 bases). V was shortened by 4 bases and J by 0 bases, with 16 bases between the two germline ends. Germline assignment: CDR1 MDHEN and CDR2 SYDVKM. CDR3 length: 16 residues. The CDR3 region has the DNA TGTGCCAGCAGTTCCCCCCAGACGGGAAGCTCCTACGAGCAGTACTTC. Its translation is CASSSPQTGSSYEQYF.

This chain joins TRBV7-9 and TRBJ1-5, with 8 bases fitting TRBD1. This CDR3 contains 17 residues. Germline trimming cut 5 bases from V and 2 bases from J; bases unmatched to any gene: 11. Germline assignment: CDR1 SEHNR and CDR2 FQNEAQ (reference sequence). The CDR3 is CASSPESLTGGNQPQHF. The CDR3, as DNA: TGTGCCAGCAGCCCAGAAAGCCTGACAGGGGGCAATCAGCCCCAGCATTTT.

V gene TRBV7-6 combines with J gene TRBJ1-1, with a possible D match to TRBD1 (6 bases). Germline assignment: CDR1 SGHVS and CDR2 FNYEAQ. V was cut by 5 bases and J by 2 bases, with 21 bases left in between. The CDR3 has 17 residues. CDR3 sequence reads: CASSPVVTGPINTEAFF. The CDR3 DNA is TGTGCCAGCAGCCCCGTCGTGACAGGACCCATTAACACTGAAGCTTTCTTT.